One sample yielded the 21 T cell receptor beta chains listed below, sequenced in a study of T cells in Graves' hyperthyroidism and ophthalmopathy. From RNA transcripts, TCR beta CDR3 regions were amplified. The TCR CDR3 first-round RT-PCR relied on the HTBI primer set. TCRdb ran MiXCR on the multiplex PCR reads and lists one entry per CDR3 protein. The data hold approximately 600,000 distinct CDR3 sequences, with roughly 20% observed a single time. The source material was blood. The receptors here all came from a man younger than 45 with Graves' ophthalmopathy.

This clonotype was picked up many times. The rearrangement uses TRBV7-2 and TRBJ1-1; the D is unclear. V lost 8 bases, J lost 0 bases, and 10 bases lay in between. The CDR3 runs to 13 residues. Germline V lookup: CDR1 SGHTA, CDR2 FQGNSA. CDR3 region: CASSGRMNTEAFF. The DNA for the CDR3 is TGTGCCAGCTCCGGGAGAATGAACACTGAAGCTTTCTTT.

This clonotype was seen ten or more times. The rearrangement uses TRBV12-3 or TRBV12-4 and TRBJ2-7; weak D call: TRBD2 (6 bases). Trimming removed 0 bases from V and 3 bases from J, with 15 bases in between. The CDR3 loop spans 16 amino acids. For the CDR3, the DNA is TGTGCCAGCAGTTTAGCGCGGAGGGCAAGCGTCTACGAGCAGTACTTC. Translated, it gives CASSLARRASVYEQYF.

In this sample, this clonotype turned up once. This may be a read error: a much more frequent sequence differs by one nucleotide. The V gene is TRBV7-2, the J gene TRBJ2-5; 10 bases agree with TRBD2. J gave up 7 bases and V 7 bases, and 9 bases lay outside the gene matches. From germline, CDR1 is SGHTA and CDR2 FQGNSA. There are 14 residues in the CDR3. This CDR3 is CASKLAGASGTQYF. CDR3 coding DNA: TGTGCCAGCAAGCTAGCGGGGGCCTCTGGGACCCAGTACTTC.

This clonotype occurred a few times. V gene TRBV6-1 combines with J gene TRBJ2-7; 15 nucleotides align to TRBD2. The CDR3 has 15 residues. Losses at the gene ends were 6 bases for V and 5 bases for J; bases not matched to a gene: 5. CDR1 and CDR2 (germline): MNHNS, SASEGT. CDR3 protein: CASRGLAGGQHEQYF. The CDR3 region has the DNA TGTGCCAGCAGGGGACTAGCGGGAGGTCAACACGAGCAGTACTTC.

This clonotype came up once. The CDR3 loop is CASSKGALSREQYF. For the CDR3, the DNA is TGCGCCAGCAGCAAAGGGGCCCTATCGAGAGAGCAGTACTTC. V and J are TRBV4-1 and TRBJ2-5; a possible D gene is TRBD1 (5 bases). This CDR3 region has 14 residues. The germline V gene has CDR1 MGHRA and CDR2 YSYEKL. V dropped 5 bases and J dropped 11 bases, with 21 bases sitting between them.

This clonotype was seen a few times. CDR3 protein: CASSGRAGELFF. CDR3 sequence (DNA): TGTGCCAGTAGCGGGAGGGCCGGGGAGCTGTTTTTT. V usage is TRBV19 and J usage is TRBJ2-2; 8 positions match TRBD2. Germline lookup yields CDR1 LNHDA and CDR2 SQIVND (reference sequence). The V and J ends lost 6 bases and 6 bases, in that order; junction bases with no gene match: 0. The CDR3 spans 12 residues.

This clonotype has a handful of counts. The chain recombines TRBV28 with TRBJ2-5; 7 nucleotides match TRBD2. Germline CDR1 is MDHEN and CDR2 is SYDVKM. V trimming: 5 bases; J trimming: 2 bases; junction bases outside the gene matches: 2. The CDR3 is made up of 13 amino acids. As DNA, the CDR3 is TGTGCCAGCAGTCATAGCGGGCAAGAGACCCAGTACTTC. The encoded protein is CASSHSGQETQYF. The full variable domain, completed using reference TRBV28 and TRBJ2-5, is DVKVTQSSRYLVKRTGEKVFLECVQDMDHENMFWYRQDPGLGLRLIYFSYDVKMKEKGDIPEGYSVSREKKERFSLILESASTNQTSMYLCASSHSGQETQYFGPGTRLLVL.

The chain links TRBV20-1 to TRBJ2-7, with D perhaps TRBD2 (6 bases). There are 17 residues in the CDR3. Germline V lookup: CDR1 DFQATT, CDR2 SNEGSKA (reference sequence). V dropped 3 bases and J dropped 0 bases, with 21 bases sitting between them. The CDR3 DNA sequence: TGCAGTGCTAGGGCTTTCCGGGACTCCGGTAGCTCCTACGAGCAGTACTTC. Translated, it gives CSARAFRDSGSSYEQYF.

This clonotype turned up a few times. The chain combines TRBV20-1 with TRBJ1-5; D not certain. The CDR3 is 14 amino acids. Germline-derived CDR1 and CDR2 are DFQATT and SNEGSKA (reference sequence). The ends were cut back, 0 bases at V and 3 bases at J, with 9 bases in the middle. The CDR3 sequence: CSARDPDFNQPQHF. As DNA, the CDR3 is TGCAGTGCTAGAGATCCCGATTTCAATCAGCCCCAGCATTTT.

This rearrangement joins TRBV6-1 to TRBJ1-5, with 7 bases aligning to TRBD1. CDR1 and CDR2 from the germline V gene are MNHNS and SASEGT. The trim removed 7 bases at V and 7 bases at J, leaving 7 bases unmatched. CDR3 length: 13 residues. The CDR3 region has the DNA TGTGCCAGCATTGAGGGGGCGGGACAGCCCCAGCATTTT. This sequence encodes CASIEGAGQPQHF.

Of note for this clonotype: This may stem from a read error, because a much larger clone lies one nucleotide away. The V gene is TRBV20-1, the J gene TRBJ2-7; 9 positions agree with TRBD1. Germline values: CDR1 DFQATT, CDR2 SNEGSKA (reference sequence). CDR3 length: 13 amino acids. V lost 6 bases and J lost 2; bases outside the gene matches: 5. In DNA, the CDR3 is TGCAGTGCACCCCGGGACAGGGCCTACGAGCAGTACTTC. Protein sequence: CSAPRDRAYEQYF.

This chain joins TRBV5-6 and TRBJ2-7; D is perhaps TRBD1 or TRBD2 (5 bases each). From germline, CDR1 is SGHDT and CDR2 YYEEEE. The CDR3 is made up of 12 amino acids. Trimming took off 4 bases at V and 6 bases at J, with 11 bases between the two ends. CDR3 DNA sequence: TGTGCCAGCAGCATGCCAGGGACCGAGCAGTACTTC. Residues: CASSMPGTEQYF. The full variable domain, with the rest looked up from reference TRBV5-6 and TRBJ2-7, is DAGVTQSPTHLIKTRGQQVTLRCSPKSGHDTVSWYQQALGQGPQFIFQYYEEEERQRGNFPDRFSGHQFPNYSSELNVNALLLGDSALYLCASSMPGTEQYFGPGTRLTVT.

The chain employs TRBV5-1 and TRBJ2-7, with D perhaps matching TRBD1 (5 bases). The length of the CDR3 is 13 residues. V was trimmed by 4 bases and J by 3 bases, leaving 11 bases between them. Germline CDR1 reads SGHRS; CDR2 reads YFSETQ. CDR3 bases: TGCGCCAGCAGCAAAATAGACAGCTACGAGCAGTACTTC. Translating it yields CASSKIDSYEQYF.

The chain carries TRBV11-2 and TRBJ2-7; 15 bases are shared with TRBD2. V lost 5 bases and J lost 5; bases outside the gene matches: 7. The length of the CDR3 is 16 residues. CDR1 and CDR2 from the germline V gene are SGHAT and FQNNGV. Written as DNA, the CDR3 is TGTGCCAGCAGCCCCGGACTAGCGGGAGGGGGGGACGAGCAGTACTTC. This translates into CASSPGLAGGGDEQYF.

The chain employs TRBV18 and TRBJ2-7, with 12 bases fitting TRBD2. J gave up 6 bases and V 2 bases, and 11 bases lay outside the gene matches. The germline V gene encodes CDR1 KGHSH and CDR2 LQKENI. This CDR3 is 17 amino acids long. In DNA, the CDR3 is TGTGCCAGCTCACCAAGGGCTAGCGGGAGGGCCTCGTCCGAGCAGTACTTC. Translated, it gives CASSPRASGRASSEQYF.

This clonotype was counted at least ten times. The chain is built from TRBV28 and TRBJ1-1; TRBD1 agrees at 7 bases. The CDR3 is made up of 16 amino acids. Germline trimming cut 5 bases from V and 0 bases from J; bases unmatched to any gene: 9. The germline gives CDR1 MDHEN, CDR2 SYDVKM. In nucleotides, the CDR3 is TGTGCCAGCAGTAACGAAAGAGGGACAGTGAACACTGAAGCTTTCTTT. This translates into CASSNERGTVNTEAFF.

This clonotype was seen only a few times. The V call is TRBV27, the J call TRBJ1-2; 9 bases are shared with TRBD1. The CDR3 sequence is 15 residues long. J gave up 5 bases and V 6 bases, and 10 bases lay outside the gene matches. CDR1 is MNHEY, CDR2 SMNVEV, per germline (reference sequence). The chain's CDR3 is CASRDRGHSPYGYTF. The DNA for the CDR3 is TGTGCCAGCAGGGACAGGGGCCACTCCCCTTATGGCTACACCTTC.

J is TRBJ2-1 and V is TRBV19; 9 bases fit TRBD2. The CDR3 consists of 16 residues. CDR1 LNHDA and CDR2 SQIVND come from the germline V gene (reference sequence). Trimming took 4 bases from V and 1 from J; bases not matched to a gene: 5. The CDR3 protein is CASSTRTSVSYNEQFF. The CDR3 DNA sequence: TGTGCCAGTAGTACCCGGACTAGCGTGTCCTACAATGAGCAGTTCTTC.

This clonotype was seen only a few times. V and J are TRBV9 and TRBJ2-7; 10 bases line up with TRBD2. Germline CDR1 and CDR2: SGDLS and YYNGEE. V was pared by 3 bases and J by 6 bases, with 6 bases of the junction left unmatched. The CDR3 runs 14 residues. In DNA, the CDR3 is TGTGCCAGCAGCGAGCGGGAGGGTTTTCGCGAGCAGTACTTC. This encodes CASSEREGFREQYF.

J is TRBJ2-4 and V is TRBV6-2 or TRBV6-3, with 14 nucleotides matching TRBD2. V trimming: 4 bases; J trimming: 0 bases; junction bases outside the gene matches: 5. The germline V gene has CDR1 MNHEY and CDR2 SVGEGT. This CDR3 comprises 18 residues. The CDR3 sequence: CASSSGTSGSSAKNIQYF. The CDR3 DNA reads TGTGCCAGCAGTTCCGGGACTAGCGGGAGCTCAGCCAAAAACATTCAGTACTTC.

This clonotype was recorded many times. The chain has TRBV28 and TRBJ1-1; tentative D call: TRBD1 (5 bases). Per germline, CDR1 MDHEN and CDR2 SYDVKM. The CDR3 consists of 14 residues. Trimming cost V 6 bases and J 4 bases, with 15 bases left between them. The CDR3 sequence: CASSRGPRGTEAFF. In DNA, the CDR3 is TGTGCCAGCAGCCGGGGACCGAGGGGCACTGAAGCTTTCTTT.